This entry describes one TCR beta chain. This entry is derived from a study of blood T cell repertoires in COVID-19. Study-wide context: Both acute and convalescent COVID-19 samples were obtained from the United States, Italy and Spain. Sources were T cells, B-cell-depleted T cells, or PBMCs; the material itself was cDNA or gDNA.

Seattle-derived patients entered the study during active infection and were followed longitudinally. Original methodology: Amplifying reference gene primers gave estimates of nucleated cell counts. Generated by immunoSEQ multiplex PCR, the TCRdb table keeps only in-frame clones and is missing some. V and J calls and clone size follow that table, whereas D and trimming were derived from the DNA. The sample contains around 100,000 clones, 80% to 95% of which appear only once. CDR3 length: 17 amino acids. CDR1 and CDR2 from the germline V gene are LNHDA and SQIVND (reference sequence). The junction had 13 bases not matched to a gene; V was cut back by 2 bases and J by 4 bases.

The V and J genes are TRBV19 and TRBJ1-1; 7 nucleotides agree with TRBD1. This TCR came from a woman between 45 and 60 years old with COVID-19, enrolled during active disease. Material for sequencing was peripheral blood. The CDR3 here is CASSISRRRGLGTEAFF. The CDR3 bases are TGTGCCAGTAGTATATCTCGAAGGAGGGGGCTTGGCACTGAAGCTTTCTTT.